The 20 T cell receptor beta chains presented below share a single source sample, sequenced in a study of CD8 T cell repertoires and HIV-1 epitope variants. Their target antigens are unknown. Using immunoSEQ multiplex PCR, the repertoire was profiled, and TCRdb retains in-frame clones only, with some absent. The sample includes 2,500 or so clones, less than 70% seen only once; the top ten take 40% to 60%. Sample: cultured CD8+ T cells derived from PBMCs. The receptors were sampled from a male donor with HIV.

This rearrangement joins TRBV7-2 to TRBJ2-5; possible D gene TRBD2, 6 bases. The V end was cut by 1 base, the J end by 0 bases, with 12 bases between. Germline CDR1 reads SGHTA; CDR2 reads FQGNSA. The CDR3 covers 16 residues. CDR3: CASSLDGGPYQETQYF. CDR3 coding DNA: TGTGCCAGCAGCTTAGACGGAGGGCCTTACCAAGAGACCCAGTACTTC.

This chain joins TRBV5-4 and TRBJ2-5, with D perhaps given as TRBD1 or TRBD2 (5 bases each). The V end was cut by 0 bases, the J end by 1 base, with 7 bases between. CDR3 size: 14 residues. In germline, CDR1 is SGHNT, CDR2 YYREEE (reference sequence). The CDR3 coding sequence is TGTGCCAGCAGCTTGGGGGGGATCCAAGAGACCCAGTACTTC. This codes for CASSLGGIQETQYF.

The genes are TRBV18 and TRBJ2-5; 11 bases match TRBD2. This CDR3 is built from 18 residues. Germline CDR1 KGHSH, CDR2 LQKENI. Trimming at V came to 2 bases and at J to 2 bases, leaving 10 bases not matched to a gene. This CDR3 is CASSPTLLAGGLQETQYF. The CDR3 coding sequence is TGTGCCAGCTCACCAACTCTCCTAGCGGGGGGCCTACAAGAGACCCAGTACTTC.

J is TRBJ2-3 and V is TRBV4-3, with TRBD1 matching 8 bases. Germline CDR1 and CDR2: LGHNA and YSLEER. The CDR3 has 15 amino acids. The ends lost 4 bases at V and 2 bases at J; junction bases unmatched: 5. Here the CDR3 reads CASSLRTGITDTQYF. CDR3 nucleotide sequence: TGCGCCAGCAGCCTCCGGACAGGGATCACAGATACGCAGTATTTT.

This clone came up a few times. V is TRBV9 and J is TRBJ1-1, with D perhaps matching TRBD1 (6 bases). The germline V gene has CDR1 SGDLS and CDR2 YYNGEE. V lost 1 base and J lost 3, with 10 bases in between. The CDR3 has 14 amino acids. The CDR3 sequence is CASSVRGDDTEAFF. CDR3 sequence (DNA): TGTGCCAGCAGCGTAAGGGGGGACGACACTGAAGCTTTCTTT. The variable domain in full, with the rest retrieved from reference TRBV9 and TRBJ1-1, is DSGVTQTPKHLITATGQRVTLRCSPRSGDLSVYWYQQSLDQGLQFLIQYYNGEERAKGNILERFSAQQFPDLHSELNLSSLELGDSALYFCASSVRGDDTEAFFGQGTRLTVV.

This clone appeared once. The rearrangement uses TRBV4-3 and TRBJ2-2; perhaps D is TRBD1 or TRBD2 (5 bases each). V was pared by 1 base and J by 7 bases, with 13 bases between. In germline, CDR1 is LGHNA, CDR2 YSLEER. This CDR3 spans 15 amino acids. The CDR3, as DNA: TGCGCCAGCAGCCAAGTGCAGGGCGGGTTCGGGGAGCTGTTTTTT. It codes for CASSQVQGGFGELFF.

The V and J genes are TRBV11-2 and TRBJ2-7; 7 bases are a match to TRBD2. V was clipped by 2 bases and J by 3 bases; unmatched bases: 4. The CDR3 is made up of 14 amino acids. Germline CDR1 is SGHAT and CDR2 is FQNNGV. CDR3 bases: TGTGCCAGCAGCTTATTAGCGGGCAGCTACGAGCAGTACTTC. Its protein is CASSLLAGSYEQYF.

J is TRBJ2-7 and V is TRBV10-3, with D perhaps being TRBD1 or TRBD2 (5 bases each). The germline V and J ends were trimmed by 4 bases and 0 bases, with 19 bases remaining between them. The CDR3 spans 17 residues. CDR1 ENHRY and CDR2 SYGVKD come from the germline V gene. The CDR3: CAISAGSGQGGSYEQYF. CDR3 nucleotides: TGTGCCATCAGTGCGGGATCAGGGCAGGGTGGCTCCTACGAGCAGTACTTC.

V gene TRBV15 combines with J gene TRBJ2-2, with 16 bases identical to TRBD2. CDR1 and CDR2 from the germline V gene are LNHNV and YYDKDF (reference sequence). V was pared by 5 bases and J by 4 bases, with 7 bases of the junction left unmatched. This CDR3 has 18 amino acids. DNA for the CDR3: TGTGCCACCAGCCCCGGGACTAGCGGGGGGGCCGGCACCGGGGAGCTGTTTTTT. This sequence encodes CATSPGTSGGAGTGELFF.

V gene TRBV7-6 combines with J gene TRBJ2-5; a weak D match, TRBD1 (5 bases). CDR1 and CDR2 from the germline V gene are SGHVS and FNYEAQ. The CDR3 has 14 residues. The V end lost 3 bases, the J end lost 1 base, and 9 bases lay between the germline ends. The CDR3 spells CASSLTAFQETQYF. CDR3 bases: TGTGCCAGCAGCTTGACAGCCTTCCAAGAGACCCAGTACTTC.

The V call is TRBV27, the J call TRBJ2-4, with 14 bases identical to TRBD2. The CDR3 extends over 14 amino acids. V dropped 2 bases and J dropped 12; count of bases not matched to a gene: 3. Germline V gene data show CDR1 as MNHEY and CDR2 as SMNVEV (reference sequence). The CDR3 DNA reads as TGTGCCAGCAGTTTAGGGACTAGCGGGAGTAATCAGTACTTC. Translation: CASSLGTSGSNQYF.

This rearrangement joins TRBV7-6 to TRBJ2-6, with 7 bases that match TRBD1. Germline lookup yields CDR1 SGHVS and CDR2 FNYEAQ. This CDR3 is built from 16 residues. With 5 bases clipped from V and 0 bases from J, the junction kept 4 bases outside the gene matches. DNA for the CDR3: TGTGCCAGCAGCACGCGACAGGGCTCTGGGGCCAACGTCCTGACTTTC. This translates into CASSTRQGSGANVLTF.

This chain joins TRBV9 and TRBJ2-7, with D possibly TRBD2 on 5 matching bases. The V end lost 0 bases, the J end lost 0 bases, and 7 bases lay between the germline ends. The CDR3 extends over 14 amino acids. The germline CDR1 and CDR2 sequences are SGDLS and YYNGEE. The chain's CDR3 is CASSVEGSSYEQYF. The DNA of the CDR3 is TGTGCCAGCAGCGTAGAAGGGAGCTCCTACGAGCAGTACTTC. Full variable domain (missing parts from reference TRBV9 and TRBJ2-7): DSGVTQTPKHLITATGQRVTLRCSPRSGDLSVYWYQQSLDQGLQFLIQYYNGEERAKGNILERFSAQQFPDLHSELNLSSLELGDSALYFCASSVEGSSYEQYFGPGTRLTVT.

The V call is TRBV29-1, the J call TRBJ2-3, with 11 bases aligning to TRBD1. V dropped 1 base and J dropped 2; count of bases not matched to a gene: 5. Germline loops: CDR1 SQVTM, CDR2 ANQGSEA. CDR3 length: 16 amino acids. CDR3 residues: CSVEGGTGGNTDTQYF. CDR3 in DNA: TGCAGCGTTGAAGGGGGGACAGGGGGAAACACAGATACGCAGTATTTT.

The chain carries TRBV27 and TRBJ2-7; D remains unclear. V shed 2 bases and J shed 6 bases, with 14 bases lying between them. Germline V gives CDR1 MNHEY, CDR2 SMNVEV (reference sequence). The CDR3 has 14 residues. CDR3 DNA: TGTGCCAGCAGTTTAACCCCCGGGCTCAGCGAGCAGTACTTC. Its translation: CASSLTPGLSEQYF.

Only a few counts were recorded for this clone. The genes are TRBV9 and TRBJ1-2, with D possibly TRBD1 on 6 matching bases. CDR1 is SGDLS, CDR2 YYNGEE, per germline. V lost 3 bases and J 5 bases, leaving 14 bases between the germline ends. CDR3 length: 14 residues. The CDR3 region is CASSAGAGTYGYTF. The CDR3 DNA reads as TGTGCCAGCAGCGCAGGAGCAGGGACATATGGCTACACCTTC.

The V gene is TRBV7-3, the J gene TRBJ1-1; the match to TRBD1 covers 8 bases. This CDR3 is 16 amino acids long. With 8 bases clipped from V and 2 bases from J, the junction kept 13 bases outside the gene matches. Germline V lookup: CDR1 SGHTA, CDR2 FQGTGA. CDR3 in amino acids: CASRVTGVTSNTEAFF. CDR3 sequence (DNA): TGTGCCAGCCGGGTGACAGGGGTGACGTCCAACACTGAAGCTTTCTTT.

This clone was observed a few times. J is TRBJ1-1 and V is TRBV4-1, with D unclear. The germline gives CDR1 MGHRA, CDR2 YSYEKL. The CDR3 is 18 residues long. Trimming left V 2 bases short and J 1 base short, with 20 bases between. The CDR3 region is CASSQPTTTMEPNTEAFF. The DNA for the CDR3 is TGCGCCAGCAGCCAACCAACCACCACAATGGAACCGAACACTGAAGCTTTCTTT.

This CDR3 reads CASSLSEDTPYGYTF. CDR3 in DNA: TGTGCCAGCAGTTTATCAGAGGACACACCCTATGGCTACACCTTC. The chain links TRBV27 to TRBJ1-2, with D perhaps TRBD1 (5 bases). The germline gives CDR1 MNHEY, CDR2 SMNVEV (reference sequence). The CDR3 spans 15 residues. Trimming removed 0 bases from V and 4 bases from J, with 12 bases in between.

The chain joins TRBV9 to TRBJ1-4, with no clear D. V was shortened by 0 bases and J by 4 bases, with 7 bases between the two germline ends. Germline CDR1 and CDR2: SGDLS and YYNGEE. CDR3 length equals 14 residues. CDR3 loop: CASSVEGNNEKLFF. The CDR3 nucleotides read TGTGCCAGCAGCGTAGAGGGAAATAATGAAAAACTGTTTTTT.